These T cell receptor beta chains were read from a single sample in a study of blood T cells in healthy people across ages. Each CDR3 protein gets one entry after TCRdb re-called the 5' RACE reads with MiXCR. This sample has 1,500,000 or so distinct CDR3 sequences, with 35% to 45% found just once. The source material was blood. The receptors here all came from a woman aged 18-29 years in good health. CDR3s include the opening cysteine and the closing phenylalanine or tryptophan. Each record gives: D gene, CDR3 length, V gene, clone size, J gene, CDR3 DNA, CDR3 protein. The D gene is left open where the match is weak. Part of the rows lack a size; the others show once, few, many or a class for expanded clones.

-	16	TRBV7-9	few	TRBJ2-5	TGTGCCAGCAGCTATTTTGATAGCGGAAACCAAGAGACCCAGTACTTC	CASSYFDSGNQETQYF
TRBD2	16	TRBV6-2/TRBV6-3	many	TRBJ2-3	TGTGCCAGCAGCTCCAGCGGGAGGGCCCGTACAGATACGCAGTATTTT	CASSSSGRARTDTQYF
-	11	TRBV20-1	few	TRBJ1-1	TGCAGTGCTAGATTGGCAGCTCAAGCTTTCTTT	CSARLAAQAFF
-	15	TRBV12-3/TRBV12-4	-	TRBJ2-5	TGTGCCAGCAGTTTAGGTCGCCGTGGAGTTGGGACCCAGTACTTC	CASSLGRRGVGTQYF
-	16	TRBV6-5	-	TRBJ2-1	TGTGCCAGCAGTTACTCGTGGGGGGAAGTAGATAATGAGCAGTTCTTC	CASSYSWGEVDNEQFF
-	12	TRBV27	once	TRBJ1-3	TGTGCCAGCAGCTCCGACGGGTACACCATATATTTT	CASSSDGYTIYF
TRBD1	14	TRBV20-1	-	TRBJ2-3	TGCAGTGCCGACGACAGGGGAGTTTCAGATACGCAGTATTTT	CSADDRGVSDTQYF
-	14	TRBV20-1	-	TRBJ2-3	TGCAGTGCTAGAGATACCCGTGACGCAGATACGCAGTATTTT	CSARDTRDADTQYF
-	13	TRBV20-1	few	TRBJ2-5	TGCAGTGCTCTTAGACAGGTCCAAGAGACCCAGTACTTC	CSALRQVQETQYF
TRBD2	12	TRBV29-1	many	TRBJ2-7	TGCAGCGTTGTTCGGGGGGGCTACGAGCAGTACTTC	CSVVRGGYEQYF
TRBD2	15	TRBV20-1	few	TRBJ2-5	TGCAGTGCTAGGGGAAGTAGCGGGAGTTCGGAGACCCAGTACTTC	CSARGSSGSSETQYF
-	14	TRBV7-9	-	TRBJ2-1	TGTGCCAGCAGCTCCTTGGAGGGCCTTGATGAGCAGTTCTTC	CASSSLEGLDEQFF
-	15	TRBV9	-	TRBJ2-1	TGTGCCAGCAGCGTAGCCGCCGGCCACTACAATGAGCAGTTCTTC	CASSVAAGHYNEQFF
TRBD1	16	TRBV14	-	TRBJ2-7	TGTGCCAGCAGCCAAGCCCGGACAGGGGCCTCCTACGAGCAGTACTTC	CASSQARTGASYEQYF
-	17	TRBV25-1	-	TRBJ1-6	TGTGCCACCGCTCGGGGGGGCCCCGTGGGCTGTAATTCACCCCTCCACTTT	CATARGGPVGCNSPLHF
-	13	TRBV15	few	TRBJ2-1	TGTGCCACCAGCAGAGATACCCACAGGGTTATGTTCTTC	CATSRDTHRVMFF
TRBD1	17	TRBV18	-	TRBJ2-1	TGTGCCAGCTCACCACCGATACGAGGGGGCCTGTACAATGAGCAGTTCTTC	CASSPPIRGGLYNEQFF
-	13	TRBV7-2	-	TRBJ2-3	TGTGCCAGCAGCTTACCCAACGCCCATACGCAGTATTTT	CASSLPNAHTQYF
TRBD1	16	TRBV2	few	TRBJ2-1	TGTGCCAGCAGTAGGGCCCCAGGGGGCCACTACAATGAGCAGTTCTTC	CASSRAPGGHYNEQFF
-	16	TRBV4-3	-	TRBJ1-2	TGCGCCAGCAGCCAAGATTCAGGGTCCCCTAACTATGGCTACACCTTC	CASSQDSGSPNYGYTF
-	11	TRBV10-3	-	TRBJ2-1	TGTGCCTGTTCTAAGGGCAATGAGCAGTTCTTC	CACSKGNEQFF
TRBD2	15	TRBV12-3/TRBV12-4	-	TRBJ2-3	TGTGCCAGCAGTGGGGGGGTAATCTTCACAGATACGCAGTATTTT	CASSGGVIFTDTQYF
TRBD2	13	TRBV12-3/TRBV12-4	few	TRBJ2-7	TGTGCCAGCAGTGATACTAGCGGCTACGAGCAGTACTTC	CASSDTSGYEQYF
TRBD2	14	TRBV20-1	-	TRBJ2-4	TGCAGTGCCAGACTAGCGGGGCCTAACAATGAGCAGTACTTC	CSARLAGPNNEQYF
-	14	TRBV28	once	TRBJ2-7	TGTGCCAGCAGTCCCCCGTGGGACGGGAATGAGCAGTACTTC	CASSPPWDGNEQYF
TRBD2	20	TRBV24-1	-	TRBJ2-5	TGTGCCACCAGTGCCCAGGGTGTTGCGGGAGGGCCTATTTTCCAAGAGACCCAGTACTTC	CATSAQGVAGGPIFQETQYF
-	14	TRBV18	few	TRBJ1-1	TGTGCCAGCTCACCGGGACCCCAGGGAACTGAAGCTTTCTTT	CASSPGPQGTEAFF
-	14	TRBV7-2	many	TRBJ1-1	TGTGCCAGCAGCTTTAGGGGGATGAACACTGAAGCTTTCTTT	CASSFRGMNTEAFF
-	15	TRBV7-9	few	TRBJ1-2	TGTGCCAGCAGCTTAGCGCGGACAGTAACCTATGGCTACACCTTC	CASSLARTVTYGYTF
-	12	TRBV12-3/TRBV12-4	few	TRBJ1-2	TGTGCCAGCAGTTTTGCGGGGGGTGGCTACACCTTC	CASSFAGGGYTF
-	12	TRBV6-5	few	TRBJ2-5	TGTGCCAGCCGCGCGTTCCAAGAGACCCAGTACTTC	CASRAFQETQYF
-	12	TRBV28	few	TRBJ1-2	TGTGCCAGCAGTTTAATCGGAAGAGGCTACACCTTC	CASSLIGRGYTF